The next 30 T cell receptor beta chains were all read from a single sample in a study of blood T cell repertoires in COVID-19. The protocol was immunoSEQ multiplex PCR, while the TCRdb copy is restricted to in-frame clones and leaves out a portion. The sample shows approximately 200,000 clones, about 82% of them seen only once. Sequenced input: PBMCs or T cells enriched from blood (not recorded which). The receptor set was obtained from a woman in her twenties or thirties who had recovered from COVID-19.

The chain combines TRBV9 with TRBJ2-2, with a weak D call TRBD1 (6 bases). The length of the CDR3 is 15 residues. The germline V gene encodes CDR1 SGDLS and CDR2 YYNGEE. The V end was cut by 1 base, the J end by 7 bases, with 14 bases between. This CDR3 reads CASSVLQGLDGELFF. The CDR3 DNA reads as TGTGCCAGCAGCGTACTTCAGGGGTTAGACGGGGAGCTGTTTTTT.

J is TRBJ2-7 and V is TRBV9, with D possibly matching TRBD1 (5 bases). This CDR3 comprises 13 residues. The germline V gene has CDR1 SGDLS and CDR2 YYNGEE. Trimming cost V 2 bases and J 4 bases, with 10 bases left between them. CDR3 protein: CASSVSQGYEQYF. The CDR3 coding sequence is TGTGCCAGCAGCGTGTCCCAGGGTTACGAGCAGTACTTC.

The rearrangement links TRBV5-1 to TRBJ2-3, with a weak D call TRBD2 (5 bases). CDR1 is SGHRS and CDR2 is YFSETQ in the germline V gene. CDR3 size: 15 residues. V dropped 5 bases and J dropped 3 bases, with 16 bases sitting between them. The CDR3 bases are TGCGCCAGCAGACCGCAGGAGGAAAGGACAGATACGCAGTATTTT. It codes for CASRPQEERTDTQYF.

The chain has TRBV9 and TRBJ2-7; 11 bases agree with TRBD2. Germline values: CDR1 SGDLS, CDR2 YYNGEE. The CDR3 runs to 15 residues. With 3 bases clipped from V and 3 bases from J, the junction kept 5 bases outside the gene matches. CDR3 region: CASSATGLAGYEQYF. The CDR3 nucleotides read TGTGCCAGCAGCGCCACCGGACTAGCGGGCTACGAGCAGTACTTC. Full variable domain (remainder filled in from reference TRBV9 and TRBJ2-7): DSGVTQTPKHLITATGQRVTLRCSPRSGDLSVYWYQQSLDQGLQFLIQYYNGEERAKGNILERFSAQQFPDLHSELNLSSLELGDSALYFCASSATGLAGYEQYFGPGTRLTVT.

V is TRBV27 and J is TRBJ2-3, with TRBD2 matching over 12 bases. V gave up 4 bases and J gave up 3 bases; unmatched junction bases: 2. The germline gives CDR1 MNHEY, CDR2 SMNVEV (reference sequence). This CDR3 is 15 amino acids long. The CDR3 protein is CASSSLAGGTDTQYF. CDR3 bases: TGTGCCAGCAGTTCCCTAGCGGGAGGGACAGATACGCAGTATTTT.

This clone was counted once. The rearrangement uses TRBV5-1 and TRBJ2-5; 8 bases are a match to TRBD1. The CDR3 is made up of 14 amino acids. J lost 2 bases, V lost 5 bases, and 5 bases had no gene match. Germline lookup yields CDR1 SGHRS and CDR2 YFSETQ. The CDR3 coding sequence is TGCGCCAGCAGATCTGGGACAGGACAAGAGACCCAGTACTTC. Encoded protein: CASRSGTGQETQYF.

The rearrangement links TRBV7-6 to TRBJ1-2; 8 bases align to TRBD1. Germline-derived CDR1 and CDR2 are SGHVS and FNYEAQ. The CDR3 is 17 amino acids. J was trimmed by 5 bases and V by 3 bases; bases with no gene match: 14. CDR3 DNA: TGTGCCAGCAGCTTTTACGGGTCAGGGGGCGAAGGGTATGGCTACACCTTC. It yields the protein CASSFYGSGGEGYGYTF.

This sequence joins TRBV6-1 and TRBJ1-1; 11 bases map to TRBD1. V dropped 1 base and J dropped 4; count of bases not matched to a gene: 5. CDR1 MNHNS and CDR2 SASEGT come from the germline V gene. The CDR3 sequence is 16 residues long. The CDR3 loop reads CASSEVWGTGGTEAFF. As DNA, the CDR3 is TGTGCCAGCAGTGAAGTTTGGGGGACAGGGGGCACTGAAGCTTTCTTT.

The chain employs TRBV4-2 and TRBJ1-2; D is ambiguous. The germline gives CDR1 LGHNA, CDR2 YNFKEQ. V shed 1 base and J shed 1 base, with 13 bases lying between them. The CDR3 runs 16 residues. CDR3 DNA: TGTGCCAGCAGCCAAGTCTCGCTCAGGAATAACTATGGCTACACCTTC. This codes for CASSQVSLRNNYGYTF.

This clone has only a few counts. The chain is built from TRBV27 and TRBJ2-3; the match to TRBD2 covers 11 bases. Trimming cost V 3 bases and J 10 bases; bases outside gene matches: 3. This CDR3 contains 13 residues. Germline values: CDR1 MNHEY, CDR2 SMNVEV (reference sequence). CDR3 sequence (DNA): TGTGCCAGCAGTTTCACTAGCGGGAGACCGCAGTATTTT. Residues: CASSFTSGRPQYF.

The V gene is TRBV7-3, the J gene TRBJ2-7; 12 nucleotides match TRBD2. J was trimmed by 5 bases and V by 3 bases; bases with no gene match: 5. The CDR3 length is 15 residues. Looked up from germline, CDR1 is SGHTA and CDR2 is FQGTGA. CDR3 nucleotides: TGTGCCAGCAGCTTTGGACTAGCGGGAAAAAACGAGCAGTACTTC. Residues: CASSFGLAGKNEQYF.

This clone was seen only a few times. The V call is TRBV2, the J call TRBJ2-5; 8 nucleotides align to TRBD1. The CDR3 contains 14 residues. V trimming: 4 bases; J trimming: 1 base; junction bases outside the gene matches: 2. Germline assignment: CDR1 SNHLY and CDR2 FYNNEI. In DNA, the CDR3 is TGTGCCAGCAGTGCTGGACAGGGCCAAGAGACCCAGTACTTC. This gives the protein CASSAGQGQETQYF.

The table lists this clone with a few counts. The chain combines TRBV7-6 with TRBJ2-7; possibly TRBD2 for D (6 bases). The V end was cut by 7 bases, the J end by 6 bases, with 22 bases between. The CDR3 contains 15 residues. From germline, CDR1 is SGHVS and CDR2 FNYEAQ. The CDR3 coding sequence is TGTGCCAGCACCCCGGATCCGGCGAGGAGGGCCGAGCAGTACTTC. Its protein is CASTPDPARRAEQYF.

The chain employs TRBV25-1 and TRBJ1-5, with TRBD1 matching 9 bases. The V and J ends lost 3 bases and 4 bases, in that order; junction bases with no gene match: 4. Germline V lookup: CDR1 MGHDK, CDR2 SYGVNS. The CDR3 is 15 amino acids. As DNA, the CDR3 is TGTGCCAGCAGTGAGACAGGGGGACTTAATCAGCCCCAGCATTTT. Translated, it gives CASSETGGLNQPQHF.

This chain joins TRBV5-5 and TRBJ2-2; no clear D gene. CDR1 is SGHKS and CDR2 is YYEKEE in the germline V gene (reference sequence). The CDR3 loop spans 14 amino acids. V lost 1 base and J 3 bases, leaving 7 bases between the germline ends. The CDR3 DNA is TGTGCCAGCAGCTTGATCCCTGACACCGGGGAGCTGTTTTTT. This sequence encodes CASSLIPDTGELFF.

V usage is TRBV15 and J usage is TRBJ1-6; D remains unclear. This CDR3 is built from 16 residues. From germline, CDR1 is LNHNV and CDR2 YYDKDF (reference sequence). V was trimmed by 5 bases and J by 6 bases, leaving 17 bases between them. The CDR3 DNA is TGTGCCACCAGCCCCCGGTTGGGAGGTCTTAATTCACCCCTCCACTTT. The encoded protein is CATSPRLGGLNSPLHF.

The V call is TRBV3-1 (or the pseudogene TRBV3-2), the J call TRBJ1-1; no clear D. V gave up 6 bases and J gave up 4 bases, with 21 bases separating them. Germline CDR1 is LGHDT and CDR2 is YNNKEL (reference sequence). CDR3 length equals 16 residues. CDR3 region: CASSQRRGLKGTEAFF. The CDR3 DNA reads as TGTGCCAGCAGTCAAAGACGGGGATTAAAGGGCACTGAAGCTTTCTTT.

The V call is TRBV6-1, the J call TRBJ2-7, with D possibly TRBD2 on 6 matching bases. Deletions cut 3 bases from V and 3 bases from J, with 15 bases between. The V gene's germline CDR1 is MNHNS and CDR2 SASEGT. CDR3 length: 15 residues. CDR3 loop: CASSEEGQTLYEQYF. DNA for the CDR3: TGTGCCAGCAGTGAGGAGGGCCAGACCCTCTACGAGCAGTACTTC.

This clone has just one count. Other DNA sequences in the sample encode the same CDR3. This chain connects TRBV19 to TRBJ1-5, with a possible D match to TRBD1 (6 bases). Germline CDR1 and CDR2: LNHDA and SQIVND (reference sequence). V lost 1 base and J 2 bases, leaving 6 bases between the germline ends. The CDR3 runs 14 residues. CDR3 sequence reads: CASSIGTGNQPQHF. The CDR3 DNA reads as TGTGCCAGTAGTATAGGGACAGGCAATCAGCCCCAGCATTTT.

CDR3 bases: TGTGCCAGCAGCTTAACCGCTTCTAGCGGCTGGCTCGAGCAGTACTTC. Translated, it gives CASSLTASSGWLEQYF. The genes are TRBV7-8 and TRBJ2-7; 7 bases fit TRBD2. The CDR3 consists of 16 residues. Germline lookup yields CDR1 SGHVS and CDR2 FQNEAQ. Germline trimming cut 2 bases from V and 6 bases from J; bases unmatched to any gene: 13.

The chain couples TRBV11-2 to TRBJ1-2, with D tentatively TRBD1 (5 bases). From germline, CDR1 is SGHAT and CDR2 FQNNGV. This CDR3 comprises 16 residues. The V gene lost 1 base and the J gene lost 4 bases, with 16 bases spanning the gap. This CDR3 reads CASSLVLSRVIYGYTF. The CDR3 bases are TGTGCCAGCAGCTTAGTTCTATCCAGGGTTATCTATGGCTACACCTTC.

V usage is TRBV5-4 and J usage is TRBJ2-3, with 8 bases identical to TRBD2. Germline V gene lookup returns CDR1 SGHNT and CDR2 YYREEE (reference sequence). J gave up 0 bases and V 2 bases, and 8 bases lay outside the gene matches. This CDR3 region has 17 residues. The CDR3 here is CASSLGLSGGSTDTQYF. The CDR3 nucleotides are TGTGCCAGCAGCTTAGGTTTAAGCGGGGGTAGCACAGATACGCAGTATTTT. Full variable domain (missing parts from reference TRBV5-4 and TRBJ2-3): ETGVTQSPTHLIKTRGQQVTLRCSSQSGHNTVSWYQQALGQGPQFIFQYYREEENGRGNFPPRFSGLQFPNYSSELNVNALELDDSALYLCASSLGLSGGSTDTQYFGPGTRLTVL.

The V and J genes are TRBV4-1 and TRBJ2-1; 8 positions match TRBD2. The CDR3 runs to 16 residues. Germline-derived CDR1 and CDR2 are MGHRA and YSYEKL. V lost 2 bases and J lost 10; bases outside the gene matches: 13. CDR3 bases: TGCGCCAGCAGCCAACCTCTAGCGGGCCGCGGGTTGGAGCAGTTCTTC. Translated, it gives CASSQPLAGRGLEQFF.

The V gene is TRBV7-9, the J gene TRBJ1-5; a possible D gene is TRBD1 (6 bases). There are 16 residues in the CDR3. Germline V gives CDR1 SEHNR, CDR2 FQNEAQ (reference sequence). V shed 1 base and J shed 4 bases, with 14 bases lying between them. The CDR3 sequence is CASSLGLSDRNQPQHF. The DNA for the CDR3 is TGTGCCAGCAGCTTAGGTTTATCGGACAGAAATCAGCCCCAGCATTTT.

The chain uses TRBV10-2 and TRBJ2-1; D remains unclear. Germline V gives CDR1 WSHSY, CDR2 SAAADI. CDR3 length: 11 amino acids. Trimming left V 4 bases short and J 8 bases short, with 6 bases between. The CDR3 DNA sequence: TGCGCCAGCAGTGGTGGGCATGAGCAGTTCTTC. Amino acids: CASSGGHEQFF.

This chain connects TRBV27 to TRBJ1-2; 9 nucleotides agree with TRBD1. This CDR3 comprises 14 residues. CDR1 and CDR2 from the germline V gene are MNHEY and SMNVEV (reference sequence). Losses at the gene ends were 2 bases for V and 6 bases for J; bases not matched to a gene: 4. CDR3 loop: CASSLQGTGNGYTF. CDR3 in DNA: TGTGCCAGCAGTTTACAGGGGACAGGGAATGGCTACACCTTC.

V usage is TRBV4-1 and J usage is TRBJ2-7; D gene ambiguous. Trimming took off 1 base at V and 1 base at J, with 8 bases between the two ends. This CDR3 contains 14 residues. Germline loops: CDR1 MGHRA, CDR2 YSYEKL. The CDR3 region has the DNA TGCGCCAGCAGCCAAGGTGCGGAATCCTACGAGCAGTACTTC. As protein: CASSQGAESYEQYF.

The CDR3 region has the DNA TGTGCCAGCAGTGGGGACACGAACACTGAAGCTTTCTTT. It encodes CASSGDTNTEAFF. The chain links TRBV2 to TRBJ1-1; a possible D gene is TRBD1 (6 bases). The V gene's germline CDR1 is SNHLY and CDR2 FYNNEI. Deletions cut 4 bases from V and 1 base from J, with 7 bases between. The CDR3 consists of 13 residues. The entire variable domain, with the rest obtained from reference TRBV2 and TRBJ1-1, is as follows: EPEVTQTPSHQVTQMGQEVILRCVPISNHLYFYWYRQILGQKVEFLVSFYNNEISEKSEIFDDQFSVERPDGSNFTLKIRSTKLEDSAMYFCASSGDTNTEAFFGQGTRLTVV.

This clone is a singleton in its sample. V and J are TRBV9 and TRBJ2-7; 10 bases agree with TRBD1. The CDR3 contains 14 residues. V trimming: 4 bases; J trimming: 4 bases; junction bases outside the gene matches: 5. CDR1 is SGDLS, CDR2 YYNGEE, per germline. This chain's CDR3 is CASSPRQGAYEQYF. The CDR3 DNA sequence: TGTGCCAGCAGCCCGAGACAGGGGGCTTACGAGCAGTACTTC. Using reference TRBV9 and TRBJ2-7 for the parts outside the CDR3, the full variable domain is DSGVTQTPKHLITATGQRVTLRCSPRSGDLSVYWYQQSLDQGLQFLIQYYNGEERAKGNILERFSAQQFPDLHSELNLSSLELGDSALYFCASSPRQGAYEQYFGPGTRLTVT.

The gene calls are TRBV29-1 and TRBJ2-1, with D maybe TRBD2 (5 bases). Germline V gene data show CDR1 as SQVTM and CDR2 as ANQGSEA. V lost 3 bases to trimming and J lost 6 bases, with 15 bases between them. This CDR3 is built from 14 residues. This CDR3 reads CSVDDLAGTNEQFF. DNA of the CDR3: TGCAGCGTTGATGATCTAGCTGGAACCAATGAGCAGTTCTTC.